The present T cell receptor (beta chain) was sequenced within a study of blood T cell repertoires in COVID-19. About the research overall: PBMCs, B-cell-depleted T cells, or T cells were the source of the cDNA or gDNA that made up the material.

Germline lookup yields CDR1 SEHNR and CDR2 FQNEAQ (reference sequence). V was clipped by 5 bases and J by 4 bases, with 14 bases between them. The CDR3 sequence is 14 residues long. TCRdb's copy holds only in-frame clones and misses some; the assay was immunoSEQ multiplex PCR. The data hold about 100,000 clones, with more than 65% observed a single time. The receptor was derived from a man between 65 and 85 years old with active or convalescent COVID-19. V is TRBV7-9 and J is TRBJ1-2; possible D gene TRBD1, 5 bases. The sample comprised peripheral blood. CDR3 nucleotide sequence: TGTGCCAGCAGCCCCGGGCAGGGTGGCTATGGCTACACCTTC. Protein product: CASSPGQGGYGYTF.